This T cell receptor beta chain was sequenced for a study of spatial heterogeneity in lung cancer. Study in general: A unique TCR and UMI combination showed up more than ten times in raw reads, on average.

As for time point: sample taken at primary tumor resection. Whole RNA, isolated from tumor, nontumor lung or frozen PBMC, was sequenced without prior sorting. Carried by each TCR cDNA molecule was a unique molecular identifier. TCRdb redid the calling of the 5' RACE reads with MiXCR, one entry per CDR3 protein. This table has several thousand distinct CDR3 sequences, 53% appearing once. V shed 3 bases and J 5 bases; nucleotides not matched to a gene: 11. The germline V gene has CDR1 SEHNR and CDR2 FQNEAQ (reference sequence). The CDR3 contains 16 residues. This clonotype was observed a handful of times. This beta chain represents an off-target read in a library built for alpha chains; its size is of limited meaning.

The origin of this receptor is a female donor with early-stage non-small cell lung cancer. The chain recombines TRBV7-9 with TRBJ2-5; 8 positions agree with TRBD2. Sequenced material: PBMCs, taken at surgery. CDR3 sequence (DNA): TGTGCCAGCAGCTTCCGTAGCGGGGAGGTATGGGAGACCCAGTACTTC. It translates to CASSFRSGEVWETQYF. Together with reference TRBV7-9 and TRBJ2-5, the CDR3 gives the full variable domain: DTGVSQNPRHKITKRGQNVTFRCDPISEHNRLYWYRQTLGQGPEFLTYFQNEAQLEKSRLLSDRFSAERPKGSFSTLEIQRTEQGDSAMYLCASSFRSGEVWETQYFGPGTRLLVL.